This T cell receptor beta chain stems from a study of cytomegalovirus exposure and HLA in healthy donors. Study results and limitations: Later on, a genetic analysis was performed. It linked a missense variant in DCLRE1C with V- and J-gene trimming of TCR beta. Reports credit the classifier with highly specific, highly sensitive diagnosis of cytomegalovirus status.

Both 60 Vbeta primers and 13 Jbeta primers went into the PCR. Assay: immunoSEQ multiplex PCR; the TCRdb copy retains only in-frame clones and omits some. The sample includes 120,000 or so clones, around three quarters of them seen just once. On this clone: Its antigen is unidentified.

Germline CDR1 SGHAT, CDR2 FQNNGV. CDR3 length: 19 amino acids. V dropped 5 bases and J dropped 0; count of bases not matched to a gene: 16. V usage is TRBV11-2 and J usage is TRBJ1-1, with 9 bases fitting TRBD1. The sequence came from a man aged 25 to 40 in good health and CMV-seropositive. Sample: PBMCs. The CDR3 loop reads CASSVTPYRGRLMNTEAFF. DNA of the CDR3: TGTGCCAGCAGCGTCACCCCCTACAGGGGGCGGTTAATGAACACTGAAGCTTTCTTT.